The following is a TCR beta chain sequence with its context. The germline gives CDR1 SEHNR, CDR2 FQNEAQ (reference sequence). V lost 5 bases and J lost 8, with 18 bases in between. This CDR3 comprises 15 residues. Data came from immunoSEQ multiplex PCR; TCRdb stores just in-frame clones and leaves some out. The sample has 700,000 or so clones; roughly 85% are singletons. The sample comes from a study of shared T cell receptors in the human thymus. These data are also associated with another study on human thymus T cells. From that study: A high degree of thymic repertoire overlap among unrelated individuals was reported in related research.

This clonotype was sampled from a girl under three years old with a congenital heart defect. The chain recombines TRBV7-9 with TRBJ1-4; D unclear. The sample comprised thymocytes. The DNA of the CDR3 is TGTGCCAGCAGCCCGTGGAGGGCCAACAAGGAAAAACTGTTTTTT. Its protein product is CASSPWRANKEKLFF. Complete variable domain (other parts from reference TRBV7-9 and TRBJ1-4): DTGVSQNPRHKITKRGQNVTFRCDPISEHNRLYWYRQTLGQGPEFLTYFQNEAQLEKSRLLSDRFSAERPKGSFSTLEIQRTEQGDSAMYLCASSPWRANKEKLFFGSGTQLSVL.